The 21 T cell receptor beta chains below all came from one sample that was sequenced in a study of T-cell reconstitution after alpha-beta-depleted transplantation in children. As it was prepared, the TCRbeta library received unique molecular identifiers. From the PCR reads, TCRdb called clonotypes with MiXCR, one entry per CDR3 protein. This sample has 90,000 to 100,000 distinct CDR3 sequences, with more than 20% found just once. The sample here was PBMCs, taken before TCRalphabeta/CD19-depleted stem cell transplant. The receptors come from a boy aged 2-9 years with acute lymphoblastic leukemia, due to receive a stem cell transplant.

The rearrangement joins TRBV20-1 to TRBJ2-4; D might be TRBD1 or TRBD2, each matching 5 bases. The CDR3 is made up of 14 amino acids. The germline CDR1 and CDR2 sequences are DFQATT and SNEGSKA (reference sequence). The ends were cut back, 7 bases at V and 8 bases at J, with 21 bases in the middle. CDR3 residues: CSGGSGHNGDIQYF. The CDR3 DNA reads as TGCAGTGGGGGGTCAGGCCACAACGGGGACATTCAGTACTTC.

J is TRBJ1-2 and V is TRBV5-1, with TRBD1 identical over 7 bases. The CDR3 totals 15 residues. Germline-derived CDR1 and CDR2 are SGHRS and YFSETQ. V shed 0 bases, J shed 6 bases, and the junction held 8 bases outside the gene matches. The CDR3 region has the DNA TGCGCCAGCAGCTTGGTCTTACAGGGGCGGAATGGCTACACCTTC. Translation gives CASSLVLQGRNGYTF. The whole variable domain, filled in from reference TRBV5-1 and TRBJ1-2, reads KAGVTQTPRYLIKTRGQQVTLSCSPISGHRSVSWYQQTPGQGLQFLFEYFSETQRNKGNFPGRFSGRQFSNSRSEMNVSTLELGDSALYLCASSLVLQGRNGYTFGSGTRLTVV.

This clonotype was counted between two and nine times. The chain is built from TRBV20-1 and TRBJ2-1, with D perhaps assigned TRBD1 or TRBD2 (6 bases each). The V gene's germline CDR1 is DFQATT and CDR2 SNEGSKA (reference sequence). The CDR3 spans 20 residues. V was cut by 0 bases and J by 9 bases, with 33 bases left in between. The CDR3, as DNA: TGCAGTGCTAGAGATGGAACTATTTTCGGGGGACATGGGCGGAGGGGTGAGCAGTTCTTC. As protein: CSARDGTIFGGHGRRGEQFF.

This clonotype was counted only a few times. J is TRBJ2-5 and V is TRBV20-1; D not certain. Germline CDR1 is DFQATT and CDR2 is SNEGSKA (reference sequence). The CDR3 contains 15 residues. The ends were cut back, 6 bases at V and 4 bases at J, with 21 bases in the middle. In DNA, the CDR3 is TGCAGTGCCAGCCACCCGGACCTCTCGGGAGAGACCCAGTACTTC. Translated: CSASHPDLSGETQYF.

This clonotype was observed a few times. The chain is built from TRBV7-3 and TRBJ2-2; TRBD1 matches 9 bases. Germline-derived CDR1 and CDR2 are SGHTA and FQGTGA. The CDR3 loop spans 17 amino acids. With 5 bases clipped from V and 5 bases from J, the junction kept 12 bases outside the gene matches. The chain's CDR3 is CASSPRGPGQGTGELFF. The CDR3 nucleotides read TGTGCCAGCAGCCCTCGGGGACCGGGACAGGGAACCGGGGAGCTGTTTTTT.

This clonotype was observed a few times. The chain is built from TRBV7-2 and TRBJ1-5; a possible D gene is TRBD1 (6 bases). CDR3 size: 15 residues. From germline, CDR1 is SGHTA and CDR2 FQGNSA. Trimming left V 2 bases short and J 3 bases short, with 11 bases between. The CDR3 DNA reads TGTGCCAGCAGCTTATATCGGACAGACAATCAGCCCCAGCATTTT. It yields the protein CASSLYRTDNQPQHF.

The rearrangement uses TRBV28 and TRBJ2-3, with 14 positions matching TRBD2. After removal of 6 bases from V and 6 bases from J, the junction contained 8 bases not matched to a gene. The CDR3 covers 16 residues. Germline V lookup: CDR1 MDHEN, CDR2 SYDVKM. This CDR3 reads CASRTSGRAATDTQYF. In DNA form, the CDR3 reads TGTGCCAGCAGGACTAGCGGGAGGGCCGCAACGGATACGCAGTATTTT.

This clonotype has more than one count but fewer than ten. The V and J genes are TRBV5-1 and TRBJ2-1; D gene uncertain. CDR3 length: 12 residues. Germline V gene data show CDR1 as SGHRS and CDR2 as YFSETQ. Trimming pared 0 bases from V and 13 bases from J, leaving 11 bases between. The CDR3 sequence: CASSLESRVQFF. CDR3 sequence (DNA): TGCGCCAGCAGCTTGGAATCAAGGGTACAGTTCTTC.

The table lists this clonotype with a few counts. The chain recombines TRBV20-1 with TRBJ2-3; D might be TRBD2 (5 bases). Trimming shortened V by 2 bases and J by 5 bases, and 14 bases separated the two germline ends. This CDR3 comprises 14 residues. The germline V gene has CDR1 DFQATT and CDR2 SNEGSKA (reference sequence). In nucleotides, the CDR3 is TGCAGTGCTAGAACCGTACCGAGCGGAGATACGCAGTATTTT. Translation gives CSARTVPSGDTQYF.

CDR3 nucleotide sequence: TGCAGTGCTCCACCCGAGACAGGGGGCGCTTGGGGCCTGGGGGGCTACACCTTC. It codes for CSAPPETGGAWGLGGYTF. This chain uses TRBV20-1 with TRBJ1-2, with 10 bases that match TRBD1. Germline assignment: CDR1 DFQATT and CDR2 SNEGSKA (reference sequence). V dropped 5 bases and J dropped 8; count of bases not matched to a gene: 23. This CDR3 contains 18 residues.

This clonotype was counted a few times. This rearrangement joins TRBV12-3 or TRBV12-4 to TRBJ2-5; weak D call: TRBD2 (5 bases). The CDR3 length is 15 residues. V was pared by 6 bases and J by 5 bases, with 19 bases between. CDR3 residues: CASSLGPKRGETQYF. The CDR3 nucleotides read TGTGCCAGCAGCCTCGGGCCCAAGAGAGGGGAGACCCAGTACTTC.

The chain employs TRBV24-1 and TRBJ2-3; TRBD2 matches at 10 bases. Germline CDR1 and CDR2: KGHDR and SFDVKD. This CDR3 has 16 residues. V shed 3 bases and J 0 bases; nucleotides not matched to a gene: 2. The CDR3: CATSDPTSGSTDTQYF. The CDR3 DNA sequence: TGTGCCACCAGTGATCCGACTAGCGGGAGCACAGATACGCAGTATTTT.

V usage is TRBV28 and J usage is TRBJ2-3, with D possibly being TRBD1 (6 bases). The ends were cut back, 3 bases at V and 4 bases at J, with 14 bases in the middle. Germline CDR1 reads MDHEN; CDR2 reads SYDVKM. The CDR3 totals 15 residues. This chain's CDR3 is CASSFPGQVADTQYF. CDR3 in DNA: TGTGCCAGCAGTTTCCCGGGACAAGTGGCAGATACGCAGTATTTT.

This clonotype was recorded a few times. This chain uses TRBV3-1 with TRBJ2-1; 9 nucleotides align to TRBD2. The ends lost 4 bases at V and 7 bases at J; junction bases unmatched: 11. The germline V gene encodes CDR1 LGHDT and CDR2 YNNKEL (reference sequence). The CDR3 is 16 amino acids. The CDR3 protein is CASSRGPSGDANEQFF. The CDR3 bases are TGTGCCAGCAGCCGAGGACCTAGCGGGGATGCTAATGAGCAGTTCTTC.

This clonotype was recorded a few times. The chain recombines TRBV4-3 with TRBJ2-3; 10 nucleotides agree with TRBD2. This CDR3 is built from 17 residues. Unmatched junction bases numbered 7, after V lost 0 bases and J lost 4 bases. Germline CDR1 LGHNA, CDR2 YSLEER. The DNA of the CDR3 is TGCGCCAGCAGCCAAGATCCAGCGGGAGGGCTGGCAGATACGCAGTATTTT. Its translation is CASSQDPAGGLADTQYF.

The chain has TRBV11-2 and TRBJ2-7; 7 nucleotides line up with TRBD1. Germline CDR1 reads SGHAT; CDR2 reads FQNNGV. V lost 1 base to trimming and J lost 7 bases; unmatched junction nucleotides: 13. CDR3 length equals 16 residues. The CDR3 DNA follows: TGTGCCAGCAGCTTAGTTTCAGGGGGAATTCTCCTGGAGCAGTACTTC. It translates to CASSLVSGGILLEQYF.

The CDR3 region is CSAPDSAYNEQFF. The CDR3 DNA is TGCAGTGCTCCGGACTCCGCATACAATGAGCAGTTCTTC. This chain connects TRBV20-1 to TRBJ2-1, with D possibly being TRBD2 (5 bases). Trimming removed 5 bases from V and 4 bases from J, with 12 bases in between. In germline, CDR1 is DFQATT, CDR2 SNEGSKA (reference sequence). This CDR3 spans 13 amino acids.

This clonotype was counted a few times. The gene calls are TRBV20-1 and TRBJ2-1, with 10 bases identical to TRBD2. CDR3 length equals 14 residues. V lost 4 bases, J lost 9 bases, and 9 bases stayed unmatched. Per the germline V gene, CDR1 is DFQATT and CDR2 is SNEGSKA (reference sequence). The CDR3 DNA follows: TGCAGTGCTATCCCCCTAGCGGGAGTAAGTGAGCAGTTCTTC. This encodes CSAIPLAGVSEQFF.

Only a few counts were recorded for this clonotype. This sequence joins TRBV2 and TRBJ2-1; weak D call: TRBD2 (6 bases). Germline loops: CDR1 SNHLY, CDR2 FYNNEI. This CDR3 has 11 amino acids. V gave up 9 bases and J gave up 12 bases, with 15 bases separating them. In DNA, the CDR3 is TGTGCCAGTCACGTTGAGGGAGGGCAGTTCTTC. Translated: CASHVEGGQFF. Looking up the rest from reference TRBV2 and TRBJ2-1 gives the full variable domain: EPEVTQTPSHQVTQMGQEVILRCVPISNHLYFYWYRQILGQKVEFLVSFYNNEISEKSEIFDDQFSVERPDGSNFTLKIRSTKLEDSAMYFCASHVEGGQFFGPGTRLTVL.

This clonotype was counted a few times. V and J are TRBV12-3 or TRBV12-4 and TRBJ2-1, with 7 nucleotides matching TRBD2. V trimming: 10 bases; J trimming: 0 bases; junction bases outside the gene matches: 21. The CDR3 consists of 19 residues. CDR3 region: CAITHGASGGFSSYNEQFF. In DNA, the CDR3 is TGTGCCATCACCCATGGGGCTAGCGGAGGGTTTAGCTCCTACAATGAGCAGTTCTTC.

This clonotype was seen a few times. In nucleotides, the CDR3 is TGCAGTGCTCACCCGGTCGGGGCTTACAATGAGCAGTTCTTC. Translating it yields CSAHPVGAYNEQFF. The genes are TRBV20-1 and TRBJ2-1; D is perhaps TRBD1 or TRBD2 (5 bases each). Germline V gives CDR1 DFQATT, CDR2 SNEGSKA (reference sequence). The CDR3 is 14 residues long. V was shortened by 5 bases and J by 4 bases, with 15 bases between the two germline ends.